A single sample is the source of the 3 T cell receptor beta chains below, sequenced in a study of OX40 agonist ivuxolimab in advanced cancers. The assay was immunoSEQ multiplex PCR, and TCRdb's table has in-frame clones only and misses some. The profile covers about 40,000 clones, with approximately 86% appearing a single time and more than 13% taken by the ten largest. This sample comprised CD4+ or CD8+ T cells sorted from blood, obtained in a trial of the OX40 agonist ivuxolimab. These receptor sequences come from an adult with an advanced solid tumor such as melanoma, head and neck, liver or kidney cancer.

The chain has TRBV30 and TRBJ2-5; 7 nucleotides agree with TRBD2. V was pared by 2 bases and J by 3 bases, with 3 bases of the junction left unmatched. The CDR3 is 13 residues long. In germline, CDR1 is GTSNPN, CDR2 SVGIG (reference sequence). The CDR3 DNA sequence: TGTGCCTGGAGTTGGCTAGCGGAAGAGACCCAGTACTTC. It is translated as CAWSWLAEETQYF.

The genes are TRBV5-1 and TRBJ2-5; 12 bases fit TRBD2. There are 16 residues in the CDR3. Germline V gene data show CDR1 as SGHRS and CDR2 as YFSETQ. Trimming removed 3 bases from V and 4 bases from J; junction bases left unmatched: 7. CDR3 nucleotides: TGCGCCAGCAGCTGGACTAGCGGGGAGAATATAGAGACCCAGTACTTC. The encoded protein is CASSWTSGENIETQYF.

The CDR3 region has the DNA TGTGCCAGCAGGTCGGGGGAGGATACGCAGTATTTT. Residues: CASRSGEDTQYF. V and J are TRBV5-4 and TRBJ2-3; weak D call: TRBD2 (6 bases). CDR3 length: 12 residues. V lost 5 bases to trimming and J lost 6 bases, with 10 bases between them. Germline CDR1 SGHNT, CDR2 YYREEE (reference sequence).